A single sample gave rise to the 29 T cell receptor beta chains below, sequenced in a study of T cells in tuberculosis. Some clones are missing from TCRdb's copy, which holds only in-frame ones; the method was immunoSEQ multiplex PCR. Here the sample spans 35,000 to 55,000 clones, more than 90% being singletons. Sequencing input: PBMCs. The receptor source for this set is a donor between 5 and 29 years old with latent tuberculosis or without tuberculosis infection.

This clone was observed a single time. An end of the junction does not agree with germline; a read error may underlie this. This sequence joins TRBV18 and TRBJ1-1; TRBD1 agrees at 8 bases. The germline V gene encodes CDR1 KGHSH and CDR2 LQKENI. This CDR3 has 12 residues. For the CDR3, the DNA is TGTGCCAGCTCACCAGGACAGGGCATTAGGGTCTTT. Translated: CASSPGQGIRVF.

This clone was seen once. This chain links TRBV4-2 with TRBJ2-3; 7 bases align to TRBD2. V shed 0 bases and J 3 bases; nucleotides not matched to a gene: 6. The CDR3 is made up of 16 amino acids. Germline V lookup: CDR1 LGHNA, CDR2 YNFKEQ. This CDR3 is CASSQEEGLLTDTQYF. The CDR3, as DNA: TGTGCCAGCAGCCAAGAGGAGGGACTACTGACAGATACGCAGTATTTT.

The CDR3 protein is CATSRDQAGGPNEQYF. CDR3 coding DNA: TGTGCCACCAGCAGAGATCAGGCGGGAGGGCCCAACGAGCAGTACTTC. The genes are TRBV15 and TRBJ2-7; 9 nucleotides match TRBD2. After removal of 0 bases from V and 5 bases from J, the junction contained 8 bases not matched to a gene. Germline CDR1 is LNHNV and CDR2 is YYDKDF (reference sequence). The CDR3 totals 16 residues. Looking up the rest from reference TRBV15 and TRBJ2-7 gives the full variable domain: DAMVIQNPRYQVTQFGKPVTLSCSQTLNHNVMYWYQQKSSQAPKLLFHYYDKDFNNEADTPDNFQSRRPNTSFCFLDIRSPGLGDTAMYLCATSRDQAGGPNEQYFGPGTRLTVT.

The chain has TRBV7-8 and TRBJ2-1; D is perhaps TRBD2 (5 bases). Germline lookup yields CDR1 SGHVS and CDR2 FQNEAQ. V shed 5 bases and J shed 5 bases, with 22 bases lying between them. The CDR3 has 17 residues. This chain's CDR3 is CASSRRRGIEANNEQFF. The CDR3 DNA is TGTGCCAGCAGCCGCCGTCGGGGTATAGAGGCGAACAATGAGCAGTTCTTC.

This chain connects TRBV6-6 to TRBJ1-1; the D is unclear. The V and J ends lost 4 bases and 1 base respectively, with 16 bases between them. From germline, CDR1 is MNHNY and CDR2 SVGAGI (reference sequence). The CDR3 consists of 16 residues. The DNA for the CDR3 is TGTGCCAGCAGTTCCGAGGTTGTCGAAAAGAACACTGAAGCTTTCTTT. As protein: CASSSEVVEKNTEAFF.

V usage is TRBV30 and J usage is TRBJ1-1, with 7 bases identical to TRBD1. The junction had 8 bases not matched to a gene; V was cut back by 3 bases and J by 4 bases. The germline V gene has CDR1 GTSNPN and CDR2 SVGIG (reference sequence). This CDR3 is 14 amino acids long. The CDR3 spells CAWRQTGLSTEAFF. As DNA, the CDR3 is TGTGCCTGGAGACAGACAGGGTTAAGCACTGAAGCTTTCTTT.

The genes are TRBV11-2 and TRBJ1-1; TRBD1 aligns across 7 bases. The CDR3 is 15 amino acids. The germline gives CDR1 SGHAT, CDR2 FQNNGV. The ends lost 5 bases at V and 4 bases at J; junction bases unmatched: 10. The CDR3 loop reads CASSRIQGYSTEAFF. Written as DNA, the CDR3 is TGTGCCAGCAGCCGGATACAGGGGTATAGCACTGAAGCTTTCTTT.

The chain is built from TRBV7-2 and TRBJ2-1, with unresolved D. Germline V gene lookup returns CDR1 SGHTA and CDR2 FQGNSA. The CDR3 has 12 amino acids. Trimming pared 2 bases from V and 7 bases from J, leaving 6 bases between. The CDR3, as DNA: TGTGCCAGCAGCTTACGCGAGAATGAGCAGTTCTTC. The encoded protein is CASSLRENEQFF.

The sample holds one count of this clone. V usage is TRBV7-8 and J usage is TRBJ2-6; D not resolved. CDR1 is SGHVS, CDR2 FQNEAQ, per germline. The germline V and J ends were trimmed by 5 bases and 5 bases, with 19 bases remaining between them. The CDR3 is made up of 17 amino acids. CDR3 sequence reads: CASSVISPQSRANVLTF. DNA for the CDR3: TGTGCCAGCAGCGTCATCTCCCCACAAAGTCGGGCCAACGTCCTGACTTTC.

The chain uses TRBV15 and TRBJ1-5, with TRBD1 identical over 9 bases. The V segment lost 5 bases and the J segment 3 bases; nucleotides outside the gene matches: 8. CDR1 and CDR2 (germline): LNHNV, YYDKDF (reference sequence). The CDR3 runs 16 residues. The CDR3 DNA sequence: TGTGCCACCAGCGGGGACAGGGTAAACCTCAATCAGCCCCAGCATTTT. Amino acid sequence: CATSGDRVNLNQPQHF.

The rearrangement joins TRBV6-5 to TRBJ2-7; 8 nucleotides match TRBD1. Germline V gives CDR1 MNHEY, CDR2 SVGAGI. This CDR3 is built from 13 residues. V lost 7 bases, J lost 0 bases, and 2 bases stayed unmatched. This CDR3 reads CASTDRGSYEQYF. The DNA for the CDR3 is TGTGCCAGCACCGACAGGGGCTCCTACGAGCAGTACTTC.

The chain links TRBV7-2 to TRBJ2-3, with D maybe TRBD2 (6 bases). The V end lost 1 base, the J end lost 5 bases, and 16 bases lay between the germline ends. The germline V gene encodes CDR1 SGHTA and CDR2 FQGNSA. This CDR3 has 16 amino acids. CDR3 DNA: TGTGCCAGCAGCTTAGTAGCGGCTATGACGGGAGATACGCAGTATTTT. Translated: CASSLVAAMTGDTQYF.

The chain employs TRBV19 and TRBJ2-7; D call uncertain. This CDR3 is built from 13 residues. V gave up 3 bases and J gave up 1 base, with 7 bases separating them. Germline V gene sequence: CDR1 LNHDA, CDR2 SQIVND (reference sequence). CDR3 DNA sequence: TGTGCCAGTAGTATTAGCAGATCCTACGAGCAGTACTTC. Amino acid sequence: CASSISRSYEQYF.

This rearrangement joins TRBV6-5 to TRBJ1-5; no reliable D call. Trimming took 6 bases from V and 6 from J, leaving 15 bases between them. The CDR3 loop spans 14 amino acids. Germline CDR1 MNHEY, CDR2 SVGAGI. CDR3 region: CASSRQEGGQPQHF. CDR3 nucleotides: TGTGCCAGCAGCCGTCAAGAGGGAGGTCAGCCCCAGCATTTT.

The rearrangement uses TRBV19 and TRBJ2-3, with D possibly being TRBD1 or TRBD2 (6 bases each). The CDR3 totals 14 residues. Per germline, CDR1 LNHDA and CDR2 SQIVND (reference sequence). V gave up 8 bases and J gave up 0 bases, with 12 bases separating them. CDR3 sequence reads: CASRTGTSTDTQYF. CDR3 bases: TGTGCCAGTCGTACAGGGACTAGCACAGATACGCAGTATTTT. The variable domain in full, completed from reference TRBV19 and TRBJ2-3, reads DGGITQSPKYLFRKEGQNVTLSCEQNLNHDAMYWYRQDPGQGLRLIYYSQIVNDFQKGDIAEGYSVSREKKESFPLTVTSAQKNPTAFYLCASRTGTSTDTQYFGPGTRLTVL.

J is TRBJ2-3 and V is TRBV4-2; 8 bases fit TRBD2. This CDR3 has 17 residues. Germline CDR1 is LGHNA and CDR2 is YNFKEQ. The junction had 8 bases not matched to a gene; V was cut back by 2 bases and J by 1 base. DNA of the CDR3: TGTGCCAGCAGCCAACCCCCGGGACTAGTCGGCACAGATACGCAGTATTTT. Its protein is CASSQPPGLVGTDTQYF.

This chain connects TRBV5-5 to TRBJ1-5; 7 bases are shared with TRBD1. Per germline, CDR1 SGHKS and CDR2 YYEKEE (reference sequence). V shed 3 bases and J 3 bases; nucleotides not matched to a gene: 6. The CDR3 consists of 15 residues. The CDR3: CASSWDSLLNQPQHF. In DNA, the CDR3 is TGTGCCAGCAGCTGGGACAGCTTACTCAATCAGCCCCAGCATTTT. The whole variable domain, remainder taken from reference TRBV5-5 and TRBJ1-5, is DAGVTQSPTHLIKTRGQQVTLRCSPISGHKSVSWYQQVLGQGPQFIFQYYEKEERGRGNFPDRFSARQFPNYSSELNVNALLLGDSALYLCASSWDSLLNQPQHFGDGTRLSIL.

The CDR3 loop reads CASRRTGGHEQYF. CDR3 DNA: TGTGCCAGTAGGAGGACAGGGGGCCACGAGCAGTACTTC. The V and J genes are TRBV19 and TRBJ2-7; 11 bases line up with TRBD1. The V gene end was trimmed by 6 bases and the J gene end by 5 bases; junction bases not matched to a gene: 3. This CDR3 has 13 amino acids. Germline V gives CDR1 LNHDA, CDR2 SQIVND (reference sequence).

For the CDR3, the DNA is TGTGCCAGCAGTGAAGCGCATGGACTAGCGTGGGAGCAGTTCTTC. It encodes CASSEAHGLAWEQFF. The chain carries TRBV6-1 and TRBJ2-1; 9 bases fit TRBD2. The CDR3 is 15 amino acids. The V and J ends lost 0 bases and 10 bases, in that order; junction bases with no gene match: 7. The V gene's germline CDR1 is MNHNS and CDR2 SASEGT.

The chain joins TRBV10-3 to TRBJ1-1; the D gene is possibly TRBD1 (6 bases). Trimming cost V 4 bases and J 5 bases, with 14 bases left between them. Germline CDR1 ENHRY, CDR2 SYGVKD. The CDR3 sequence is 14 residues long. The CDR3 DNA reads TGTGCCATCAGTGGGGGGGGCCTGGGGACTGAAGCTTTCTTT. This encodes CAISGGGLGTEAFF.

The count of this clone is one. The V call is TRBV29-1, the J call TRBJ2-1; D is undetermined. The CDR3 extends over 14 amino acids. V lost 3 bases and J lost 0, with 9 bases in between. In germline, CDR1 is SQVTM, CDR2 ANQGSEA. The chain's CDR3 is CSVDAQSSYNEQFF. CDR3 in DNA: TGCAGCGTTGACGCACAGAGCTCCTACAATGAGCAGTTCTTC.

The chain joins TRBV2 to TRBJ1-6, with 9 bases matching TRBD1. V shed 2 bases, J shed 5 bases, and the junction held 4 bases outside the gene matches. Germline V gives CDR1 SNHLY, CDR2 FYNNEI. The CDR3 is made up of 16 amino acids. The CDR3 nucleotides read TGTGCCAGCAGTGAAAAGGGACAGGGAAATAATTCACCCCTCCACTTT. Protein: CASSEKGQGNNSPLHF.

CDR3 in amino acids: CAISESTANYGYTF. CDR3 sequence (DNA): TGTGCCATCAGTGAGTCGACAGCTAACTATGGCTACACCTTC. J is TRBJ1-2 and V is TRBV10-3; perhaps TRBD1 as D (5 bases). The germline V and J ends were trimmed by 0 bases and 0 bases, with 5 bases remaining between them. CDR3 length equals 14 residues. Germline V gene sequence: CDR1 ENHRY, CDR2 SYGVKD.

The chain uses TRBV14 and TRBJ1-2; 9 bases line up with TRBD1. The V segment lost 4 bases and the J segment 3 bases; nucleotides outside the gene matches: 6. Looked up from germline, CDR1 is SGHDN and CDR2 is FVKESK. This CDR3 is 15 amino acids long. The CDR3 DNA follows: TGTGCCAGCAGCCCCGCGGACAGGGGAGACTATGGCTACACCTTC. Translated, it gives CASSPADRGDYGYTF.

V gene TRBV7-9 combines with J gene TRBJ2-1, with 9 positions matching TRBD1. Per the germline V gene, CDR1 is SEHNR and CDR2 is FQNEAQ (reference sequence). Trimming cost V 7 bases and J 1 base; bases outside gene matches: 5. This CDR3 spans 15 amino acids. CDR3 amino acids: CASNSGTGSYNEQFF. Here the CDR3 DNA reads TGTGCCAGCAACTCCGGGACAGGGTCCTACAATGAGCAGTTCTTC.

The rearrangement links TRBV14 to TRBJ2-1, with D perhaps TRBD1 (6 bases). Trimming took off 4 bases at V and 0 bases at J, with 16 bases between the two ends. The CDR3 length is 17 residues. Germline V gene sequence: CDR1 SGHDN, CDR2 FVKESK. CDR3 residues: CASSRASGVSSYNEQFF. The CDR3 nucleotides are TGTGCCAGCAGCCGAGCATCAGGGGTTAGCTCCTACAATGAGCAGTTCTTC.

The CDR3 sequence: CASRQGARGYTF. CDR3 coding DNA: TGTGCCAGCAGGCAGGGGGCTCGGGGCTACACCTTC. The V and J genes are TRBV6-1 and TRBJ1-2; 8 positions agree with TRBD1. Germline V lookup: CDR1 MNHNS, CDR2 SASEGT. The CDR3 covers 12 residues. The V gene end was trimmed by 6 bases and the J gene end by 8 bases; junction bases not matched to a gene: 5.

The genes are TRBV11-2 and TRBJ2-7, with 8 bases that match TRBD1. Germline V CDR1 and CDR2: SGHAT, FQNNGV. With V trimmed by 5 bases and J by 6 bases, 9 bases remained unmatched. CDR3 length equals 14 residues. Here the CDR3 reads CASSRTGSRGEQYF. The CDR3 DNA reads TGTGCCAGCAGCAGGACAGGGAGTCGGGGCGAGCAGTACTTC. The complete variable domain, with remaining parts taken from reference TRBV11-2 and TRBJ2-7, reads EAGVAQSPRYKIIEKRQSVAFWCNPISGHATLYWYQQILGQGPKLLIQFQNNGVVDDSQLPKDRFSAERLKGVDSTLKIQPAKLEDSAVYLCASSRTGSRGEQYFGPGTRLTVT.

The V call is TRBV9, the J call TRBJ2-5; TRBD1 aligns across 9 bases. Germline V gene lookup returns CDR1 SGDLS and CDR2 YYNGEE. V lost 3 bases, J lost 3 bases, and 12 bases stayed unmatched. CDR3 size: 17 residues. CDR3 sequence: CASSADRTGALEETQYF. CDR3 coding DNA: TGTGCCAGCAGCGCAGATCGGACAGGGGCCCTGGAAGAGACCCAGTACTTC.